Below, 19 T cell receptor beta chains from the same sample are listed, as sequenced in a study of blood T cell repertoires in COVID-19. Produced via immunoSEQ multiplex PCR; TCRdb's table is partial and in-frame only. The profile shows tens of thousands of clones, about 80% of them singletons. The sample taken for sequencing was peripheral blood. These receptors were collected from a man in his 70s with acute or convalescent COVID-19.

The rearrangement links TRBV11-1 to TRBJ2-7; D gene ambiguous. Per germline, CDR1 SGHAT and CDR2 FQDESV (reference sequence). This CDR3 is built from 16 residues. The V end was cut by 2 bases, the J end by 4 bases, with 18 bases between. CDR3 residues: CASSLSRRALGYEQYF. The DNA of the CDR3 is TGTGCCAGCAGCTTATCGAGGCGAGCCCTAGGTTACGAGCAGTACTTC.

V is TRBV6-4 and J is TRBJ2-7; 8 bases fit TRBD1. The J segment lost 2 bases and the V segment lost 0 bases, leaving 6 bases of the junction unmatched. Per germline, CDR1 MRHNA and CDR2 SNTAGT. This CDR3 region has 16 residues. The DNA for the CDR3 is TGTGCCAGCAGTGACTCTCCCCAGGGGGCACCCTACGAGCAGTACTTC. It translates to CASSDSPQGAPYEQYF.

V is TRBV18 and J is TRBJ1-4; weak D call: TRBD1 (5 bases). Germline CDR1 reads KGHSH; CDR2 reads LQKENI. Trimming stripped 3 bases from V and 0 bases from J, with 14 bases between. The CDR3 is made up of 17 amino acids. CDR3 nucleotides: TGTGCCAGCTCACCCAAAGGGGTGGGGCCAACTAATGAAAAACTGTTTTTT. Residues: CASSPKGVGPTNEKLFF.

This clone occurred once. The chain couples TRBV12-3 or TRBV12-4 to TRBJ1-5; D is unclear. The CDR3 has 13 residues. The V end lost 4 bases, the J end lost 1 base, and 5 bases lay between the germline ends. CDR3 protein: CASSYTSNQPQHF. CDR3 bases: TGTGCCAGCAGTTACACGAGCAATCAGCCCCAGCATTTT.

The chain joins TRBV11-3 to TRBJ2-1, with 7 bases lining up with TRBD2. Germline assignment: CDR1 SGHNT and CDR2 YENEEA. Trimming took 1 base from V and 4 from J; bases not matched to a gene: 4. The CDR3 runs 15 residues. DNA for the CDR3: TGTGCCAGCAGCTTAGGCCTAGCGGCTTACAATGAGCAGTTCTTC. Encoded protein: CASSLGLAAYNEQFF.

The chain employs TRBV5-1 and TRBJ1-2, with 10 positions matching TRBD1. CDR1 is SGHRS and CDR2 is YFSETQ in the germline V gene. V lost 2 bases and J lost 3; bases outside the gene matches: 4. CDR3 length: 15 residues. CDR3 sequence (DNA): TGCGCCAGCAGCTTACCGGGACAGGGGCACTATGGCTACACCTTC. Its translation: CASSLPGQGHYGYTF. Full variable domain (remainder filled in from reference TRBV5-1 and TRBJ1-2): KAGVTQTPRYLIKTRGQQVTLSCSPISGHRSVSWYQQTPGQGLQFLFEYFSETQRNKGNFPGRFSGRQFSNSRSEMNVSTLELGDSALYLCASSLPGQGHYGYTFGSGTRLTVV.

On this clone itself: The same CDR3 can be traced to other DNA sequences in this sample. The chain combines TRBV20-1 with TRBJ2-7, with a possible D match to TRBD1 (6 bases). CDR1 and CDR2 (germline): DFQATT, SNEGSKA (reference sequence). CDR3 length equals 11 residues. Trimming left V 6 bases short and J 1 base short, with 7 bases between. CDR3 DNA sequence: TGCAGTGCGGGACAATCCTACGAGCAGTACTTC. Its protein product is CSAGQSYEQYF.

The chain joins TRBV3-1 (or the pseudogene TRBV3-2) to TRBJ2-2, with a possible D match to TRBD1 (5 bases). V lost 0 bases to trimming and J lost 4 bases, with 15 bases between them. Per germline, CDR1 LGHDT and CDR2 YNNKEL (reference sequence). The CDR3 is 17 amino acids. As DNA, the CDR3 is TGTGCCAGCAGCCAAGATCTTGCAGGGCAGGGCACCGGGGAGCTGTTTTTT. Its protein is CASSQDLAGQGTGELFF.

The chain uses TRBV27 and TRBJ1-6; D is ambiguous. The CDR3 length is 16 residues. The V and J ends lost 4 bases and 0 bases respectively, with 10 bases between them. Germline CDR1 reads MNHEY; CDR2 reads SMNVEV (reference sequence). CDR3 sequence reads: CASSSTISSYNSPLHF. CDR3 bases: TGTGCCAGCAGTTCCACGATCAGCTCCTATAATTCACCCCTCCACTTT.

This clone was counted once. This chain's CDR3 is CASSLSGRPGTIYF. CDR3 DNA: TGTGCCAGCAGCTTAAGCGGGCGCCCGGGCACCATATATTTT. The J gene is TRBJ1-3, the V gene TRBV7-9; D gene unclear. There are 14 residues in the CDR3. Germline values: CDR1 SEHNR, CDR2 FQNEAQ (reference sequence). V was shortened by 2 bases and J by 9 bases, with 14 bases between the two germline ends.

The genes are TRBV7-9 and TRBJ2-1; tentative D call: TRBD1 (5 bases). CDR3 size: 13 residues. CDR1 and CDR2 from the germline V gene are SEHNR and FQNEAQ (reference sequence). V was cut by 1 base and J by 15 bases, with 16 bases left in between. The CDR3 here is CASSLGQGLGWFF. CDR3 nucleotides: TGTGCCAGCAGCTTAGGGCAGGGTCTTGGATGGTTCTTC.

The chain is built from TRBV13 and TRBJ1-2; D not certain. This CDR3 is built from 16 residues. The V and J ends lost 5 bases and 4 bases respectively, with 20 bases between them. CDR1 and CDR2 (germline): PRHDT, FYEKMQ (reference sequence). As DNA, the CDR3 is TGTGCCAGCAGCCTTCACGAGGAAGAGGCTTTCTATGGCTACACCTTC. As protein: CASSLHEEEAFYGYTF. Full variable domain (remainder filled in from reference TRBV13 and TRBJ1-2): AAGVIQSPRHLIKEKRETATLKCYPIPRHDTVYWYQQGPGQDPQFLISFYEKMQSDKGSIPDRFSAQQFSDYHSELNMSSLELGDSALYFCASSLHEEEAFYGYTFGSGTRLTVV.

The chain couples TRBV28 to TRBJ1-4; weak D call: TRBD1 (6 bases). The CDR3 is made up of 14 amino acids. Trimming removed 6 bases from V and 8 bases from J, with 16 bases in between. Per germline, CDR1 MDHEN and CDR2 SYDVKM. The CDR3 bases are TGTGCCAGCAGGTGGGGGCCCACAGGGGAAAAACTGTTTTTT. It is translated as CASRWGPTGEKLFF.

The rearrangement joins TRBV5-4 to TRBJ1-4; 9 bases fit TRBD1. CDR1 and CDR2 (germline): SGHNT, YYREEE (reference sequence). There are 15 residues in the CDR3. V lost 5 bases and J lost 5; bases outside the gene matches: 7. This CDR3 is CASSLPGQGNEKLFF. The CDR3 bases are TGTGCCAGCAGTCTCCCGGGACAGGGAAATGAAAAACTGTTTTTT.

This chain links TRBV19 with TRBJ2-7; TRBD1 matches at 8 bases. This CDR3 comprises 13 residues. The V gene end was trimmed by 7 bases and the J gene end by 4 bases; junction bases not matched to a gene: 6. In germline, CDR1 is LNHDA, CDR2 SQIVND (reference sequence). CDR3 in amino acids: CASTSTGGYEQYF. CDR3 nucleotide sequence: TGTGCCAGTACCTCTACAGGGGGTTACGAGCAGTACTTC.

The chain joins TRBV7-2 to TRBJ1-1, with D possibly being TRBD1 (6 bases). V was cut by 5 bases and J by 9 bases, with 13 bases left in between. The CDR3 is 12 residues long. Germline CDR1 is SGHTA and CDR2 is FQGNSA. CDR3 DNA sequence: TGTGCCAGCAGCCCCGAGGGGGACAAAGCTTTCTTT. Protein: CASSPEGDKAFF.

The gene calls are TRBV18 and TRBJ1-2; D is unclear. The germline CDR1 and CDR2 sequences are KGHSH and LQKENI. The CDR3 consists of 11 residues. The V end lost 6 bases, the J end lost 4 bases, and 6 bases lay between the germline ends. CDR3 in DNA: TGTGCCAGCTCTGAGGCCTATGGCTACACCTTC. Its protein product is CASSEAYGYTF.

The CDR3 region is CASSQGTGGKAFF. The CDR3 DNA follows: TGTGCCAGCTCACAAGGGACAGGTGGCAAAGCTTTCTTT. This sequence joins TRBV18 and TRBJ1-1, with 8 bases fitting TRBD1. After removal of 4 bases from V and 9 bases from J, the junction contained 7 bases not matched to a gene. This CDR3 spans 13 amino acids. In germline, CDR1 is KGHSH, CDR2 LQKENI.

The V and J genes are TRBV7-8 and TRBJ2-7; 9 bases map to TRBD2. This CDR3 has 16 amino acids. CDR1 is SGHVS and CDR2 is FQNEAQ in the germline V gene. The J segment lost 1 base and the V segment lost 11 bases, leaving 15 bases of the junction unmatched. The CDR3: CAVVRGREGGSYEQYF. The CDR3 region has the DNA TGTGCCGTAGTACGGGGGCGGGAGGGCGGTTCCTACGAGCAGTACTTC.